This TCR beta chain was recovered during a study of cytomegalovirus exposure and HLA in healthy donors. Study results and limitations: According to the study, 160 or so TCR beta chains were cytomegalovirus-associated.

Points on this clone: Its antigen is unidentified.

The study ran its PCR with 60 Vbeta and 13 Jbeta primers. Measured with immunoSEQ multiplex PCR; TCRdb has only the in-frame clones, and not every one. The sample carries approximately 70,000 clones, about two thirds recorded once. Healthy people donating bone marrow made up the donors. The sequence derives from a woman aged 45 to 65 in good health and CMV-seropositive. The specimen was PBMCs.

This chain's CDR3 is CAWSGGTGTEHKDGKANYGYTF. Here the CDR3 DNA reads TGTGCCTGGAGCGGAGGGACAGGTACGGAGCACAAAGACGGAAAAGCAAACTATGGCTACACCTTC. The chain has TRBV30 and TRBJ1-2, with 8 bases identical to TRBD1. Trimming took 3 bases from V and 2 from J; bases not matched to a gene: 29. The CDR3 is 22 amino acids. The germline gives CDR1 GTSNPN, CDR2 SVGIG (reference sequence). The full variable domain, with the rest looked up from reference TRBV30 and TRBJ1-2, is SQTIHQWPATLVQPVGSPLSLECTVEGTSNPNLYWYRQAAGRGLQLLFYSVGIGQISSEVPQNLSASRPQDRQFILSSKKLLLSDSGFYLCAWSGGTGTEHKDGKANYGYTFGSGTRLTVV.